This T cell receptor (beta chain) was documented in a study of T-cell reconstitution after alpha-beta-depleted transplantation in children. Unique molecular identifiers tagged the TCRbeta library. Via MiXCR, TCRdb re-called the PCR reads, giving one row per CDR3 protein. This sample has about 610,000 distinct CDR3 sequences, with 8% to 11% found just once. The V and J ends lost 5 bases and 5 bases respectively, with 13 bases between them. The CDR3 runs 14 residues. Germline V gives CDR1 SGHTA, CDR2 FQGNSA. The starting material was PBMCs from the stem cell graft donor, obtained from the stem cell graft. V gene TRBV7-2 combines with J gene TRBJ1-5; D gene unclear. This receptor was obtained from a human donor who donated a stem cell graft to a child with acute myeloid leukemia. CDR3: CASSPTISYQPQHF. The CDR3 DNA sequence: TGTGCCAGCAGCCCCACCATCTCCTATCAGCCCCAGCATTTT.